This T cell receptor (beta chain) was documented in a study of CXCR4 blockade with PD-1 therapy in pancreatic cancer. The data were produced by immunoSEQ multiplex PCR, yet TCRdb's version contains in-frame clones alone and is incomplete. The data show 2,000 to 3,000 clones, less than 60% seen once. The sequence came from a human donor with pancreatic ductal adenocarcinoma. Sequencing input: tumor tissue.

CDR3 nucleotide sequence: TGCAGCGTCAGACAGGGGGAAGTTAAAGATACGCAGTATTTT. Amino acid sequence: CSVRQGEVKDTQYF. The J gene is TRBJ2-3, the V gene TRBV29-1; 9 bases align to TRBD1. J was trimmed by 5 bases and V by 6 bases; bases with no gene match: 9. The CDR3 is made up of 14 amino acids. Germline lookup yields CDR1 SQVTM and CDR2 ANQGSEA.